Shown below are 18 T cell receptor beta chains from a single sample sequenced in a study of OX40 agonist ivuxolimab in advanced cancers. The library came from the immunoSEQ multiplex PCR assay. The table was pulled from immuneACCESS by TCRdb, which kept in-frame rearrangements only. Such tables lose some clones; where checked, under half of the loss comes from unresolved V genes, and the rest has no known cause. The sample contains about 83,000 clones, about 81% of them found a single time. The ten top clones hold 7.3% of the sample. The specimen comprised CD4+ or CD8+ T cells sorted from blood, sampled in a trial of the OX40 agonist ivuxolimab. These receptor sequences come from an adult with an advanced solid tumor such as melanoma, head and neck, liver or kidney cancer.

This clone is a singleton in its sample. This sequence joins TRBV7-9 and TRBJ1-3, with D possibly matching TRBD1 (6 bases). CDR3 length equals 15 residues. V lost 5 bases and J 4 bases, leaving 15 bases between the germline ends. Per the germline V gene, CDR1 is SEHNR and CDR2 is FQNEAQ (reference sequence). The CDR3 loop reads CASSRQIGTGNTIYF. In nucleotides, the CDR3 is TGTGCCAGCAGCCGCCAGATAGGGACAGGAAACACCATATATTTT.

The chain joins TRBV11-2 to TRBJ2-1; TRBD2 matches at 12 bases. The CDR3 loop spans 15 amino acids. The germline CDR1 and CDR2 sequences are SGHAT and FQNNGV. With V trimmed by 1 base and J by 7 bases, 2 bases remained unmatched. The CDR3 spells CASSLGLAGANEQFF. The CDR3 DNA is TGTGCCAGCAGCTTAGGACTAGCGGGAGCAAATGAGCAGTTCTTC.

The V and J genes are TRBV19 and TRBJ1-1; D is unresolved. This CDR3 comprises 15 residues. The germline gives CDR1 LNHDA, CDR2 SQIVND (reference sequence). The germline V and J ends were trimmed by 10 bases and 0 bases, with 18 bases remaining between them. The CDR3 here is CATSLSSRMNTEAFF. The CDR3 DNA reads TGTGCCACCTCTCTAAGTTCACGGATGAACACTGAAGCTTTCTTT.

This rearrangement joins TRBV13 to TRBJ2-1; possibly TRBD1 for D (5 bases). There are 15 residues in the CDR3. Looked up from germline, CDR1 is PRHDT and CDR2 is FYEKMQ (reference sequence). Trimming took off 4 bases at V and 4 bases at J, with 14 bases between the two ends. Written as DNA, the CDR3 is TGTGCCAGCAGCTCAGGGAATAGACTGTACAATGAGCAGTTCTTC. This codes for CASSSGNRLYNEQFF.

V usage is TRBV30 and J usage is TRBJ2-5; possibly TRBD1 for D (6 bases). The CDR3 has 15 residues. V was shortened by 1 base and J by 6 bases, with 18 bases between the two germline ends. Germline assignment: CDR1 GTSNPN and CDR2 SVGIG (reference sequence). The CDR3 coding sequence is TGTGCCTGGAGTGGAGGGGGTGGGCATACAAAGACCCAGTACTTC. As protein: CAWSGGGGHTKTQYF.

For the CDR3, the DNA is TGTGCCAGCGGAATGGGGACAGGGGATGAAAAACTGTTTTTT. Translation: CASGMGTGDEKLFF. The chain recombines TRBV6-1 with TRBJ1-4; 10 nucleotides agree with TRBD1. The CDR3 sequence is 14 residues long. Germline-derived CDR1 and CDR2 are MNHNS and SASEGT. Trimming removed 8 bases from V and 6 bases from J; junction bases left unmatched: 6.

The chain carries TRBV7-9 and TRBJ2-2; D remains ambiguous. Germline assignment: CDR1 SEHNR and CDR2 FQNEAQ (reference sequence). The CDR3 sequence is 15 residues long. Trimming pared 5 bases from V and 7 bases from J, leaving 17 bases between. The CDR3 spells CASSPSGPRSGELFF. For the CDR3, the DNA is TGTGCCAGCAGCCCCTCCGGGCCGAGGAGCGGGGAGCTGTTTTTT.

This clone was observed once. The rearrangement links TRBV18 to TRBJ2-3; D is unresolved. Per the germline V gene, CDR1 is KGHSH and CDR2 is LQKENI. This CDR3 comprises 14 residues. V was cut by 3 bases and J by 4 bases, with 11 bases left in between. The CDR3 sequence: CASSPVGSPDTQYF. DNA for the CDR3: TGTGCCAGCTCACCGGTAGGATCCCCAGATACGCAGTATTTT.

The CDR3 region has the DNA TGCGCCAGCAGTCACGGAGGAGGGGGTCTGCCTGAAGCTTTCTTT. It encodes CASSHGGGGLPEAFF. The chain is built from TRBV10-2 and TRBJ1-1; the D gene is possibly TRBD1 (6 bases). The CDR3 sequence is 15 residues long. Germline assignment: CDR1 WSHSY and CDR2 SAAADI. V was shortened by 5 bases and J by 6 bases, with 19 bases between the two germline ends.

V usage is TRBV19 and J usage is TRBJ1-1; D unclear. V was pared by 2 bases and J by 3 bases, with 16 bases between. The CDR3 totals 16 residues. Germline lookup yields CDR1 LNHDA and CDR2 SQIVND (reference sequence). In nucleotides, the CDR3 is TGTGCCAGTAGTATAAGACCTCAGGCTAGGGACACTGAAGCTTTCTTT. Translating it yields CASSIRPQARDTEAFF.

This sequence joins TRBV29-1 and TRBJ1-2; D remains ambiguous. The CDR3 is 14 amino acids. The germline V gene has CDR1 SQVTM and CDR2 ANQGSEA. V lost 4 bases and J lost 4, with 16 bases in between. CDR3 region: CSVAYTEKGYGYTF. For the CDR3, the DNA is TGCAGCGTTGCCTACACGGAAAAGGGCTATGGCTACACCTTC.

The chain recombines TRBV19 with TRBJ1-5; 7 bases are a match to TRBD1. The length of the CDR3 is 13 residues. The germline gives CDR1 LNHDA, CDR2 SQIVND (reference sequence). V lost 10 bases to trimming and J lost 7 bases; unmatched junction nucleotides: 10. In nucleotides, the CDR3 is TGTGCCATTAACCAGGGGGTAGGGCAGCCCCAGCATTTT. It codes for CAINQGVGQPQHF.

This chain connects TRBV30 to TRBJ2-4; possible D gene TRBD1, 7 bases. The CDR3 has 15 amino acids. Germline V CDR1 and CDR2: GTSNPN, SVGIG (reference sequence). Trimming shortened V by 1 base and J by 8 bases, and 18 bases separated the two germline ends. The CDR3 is CAWSGSGGLWDIQYF. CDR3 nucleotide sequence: TGTGCCTGGAGTGGCTCAGGGGGGCTGTGGGACATTCAGTACTTC.

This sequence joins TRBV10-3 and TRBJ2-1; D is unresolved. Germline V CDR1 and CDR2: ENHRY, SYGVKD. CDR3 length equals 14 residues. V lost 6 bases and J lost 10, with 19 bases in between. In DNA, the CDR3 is TGTGCCATCAGCTCTACCGACCGCAACCGCGAGCAGTTCTTC. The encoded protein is CAISSTDRNREQFF.

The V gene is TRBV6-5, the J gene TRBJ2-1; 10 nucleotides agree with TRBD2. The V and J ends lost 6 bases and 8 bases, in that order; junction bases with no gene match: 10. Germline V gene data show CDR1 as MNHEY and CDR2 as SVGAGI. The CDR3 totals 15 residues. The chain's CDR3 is CASSVLAGVVDEQFF. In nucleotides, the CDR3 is TGTGCCAGCAGCGTTCTAGCGGGAGTTGTCGATGAGCAGTTCTTC.

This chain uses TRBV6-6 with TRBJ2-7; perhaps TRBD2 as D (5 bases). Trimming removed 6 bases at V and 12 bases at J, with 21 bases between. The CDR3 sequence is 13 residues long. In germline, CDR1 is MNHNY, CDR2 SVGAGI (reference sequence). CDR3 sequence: CASRRTSGEALYF. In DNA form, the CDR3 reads TGTGCCAGCAGGCGAACCAGCGGAGAGGCCCTGTACTTC.

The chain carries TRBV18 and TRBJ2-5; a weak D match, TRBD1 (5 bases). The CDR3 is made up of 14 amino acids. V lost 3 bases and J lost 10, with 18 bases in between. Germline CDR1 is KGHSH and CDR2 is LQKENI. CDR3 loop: CASSPGSQGEDQYF. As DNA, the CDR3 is TGTGCCAGCTCACCTGGATCTCAAGGGGAAGACCAGTACTTC.

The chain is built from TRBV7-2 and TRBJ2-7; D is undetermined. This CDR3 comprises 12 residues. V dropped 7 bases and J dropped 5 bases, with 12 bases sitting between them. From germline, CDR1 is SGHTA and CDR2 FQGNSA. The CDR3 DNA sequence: TGTGCCAGCACCATAGCAGGAAACGAGCAGTACTTC. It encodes CASTIAGNEQYF. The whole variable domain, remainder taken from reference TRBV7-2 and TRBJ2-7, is GAGVSQSPSNKVTEKGKDVELRCDPISGHTALYWYRQSLGQGLEFLIYFQGNSAPDKSGLPSDRFSAERTGGSVSTLTIQRTQQEDSAVYLCASTIAGNEQYFGPGTRLTVT.